A selection of T cell receptor beta chains follows, all from one sample in a study of blood T cell repertoires in COVID-19. Using immunoSEQ multiplex PCR, the repertoire was profiled, and TCRdb retains in-frame clones only, with some absent. Here the sample spans 110,000 or so clones, approximately 87% being singletons. Sequencing used peripheral blood. Receptors were obtained from a man aged 65 to 85 who had recovered from COVID-19. CDR3s include the opening cysteine and the closing phenylalanine or tryptophan. The D gene is left open where the match is weak. A clone size is listed for some rows: how often the clone was seen (once, few, many), or a class if it is expanded.

CDR3nt,CDR3aa,len,v_gene,abundance,j_gene,d_gene
TGTGCCTGGTTAAAGACAGGGGGCAGGAACGAGCAGTACTTC,CAWLKTGGRNEQYF,14,TRBV30,-,TRBJ2-7,TRBD1
TGTGCCTGGAACGAGGACAGGGGCCCCTTGTCGGCTTTCTTT,CAWNEDRGPLSAFF,14,TRBV30,-,TRBJ1-1,TRBD1
TGTGCCAGCAGCCGGAACCGGGACAGCAGCAATGAGCAGTTCTTC,CASSRNRDSSNEQFF,15,TRBV7-3,-,TRBJ2-1,TRBD1
TGTGCCAGCAGCCCGGGACTAGTTCTAGCCGAGCAGTACTTC,CASSPGLVLAEQYF,14,TRBV28,-,TRBJ2-7,TRBD2
TGTGCCAGCAGTTTACCAAAGGGACAGGGGGGTCATGGCTACACCTTC,CASSLPKGQGGHGYTF,16,TRBV28,once,TRBJ1-2,TRBD1
TGTGCCAGCAGTTTATATGGGACTGGGGAGGGACAGCCCCAGCATTTT,CASSLYGTGEGQPQHF,16,TRBV28,few,TRBJ1-5,-
TGCGCCAGCAGCCAAGATAGGATCAGCGGGAGAACAGATACGCAGTATTTT,CASSQDRISGRTDTQYF,17,TRBV4-3,once,TRBJ2-3,TRBD2
TGTGCCAGCAGTGAGCGGGCAAAACTCTATGGCTACACCTTC,CASSERAKLYGYTF,14,TRBV6-1,-,TRBJ1-2,-
TGCAGCGTGAGCAGCGGGAGTTCAGATACGCAGTATTTT,CSVSSGSSDTQYF,13,TRBV29-1,-,TRBJ2-3,TRBD2
TGTGCCAGCAGTTCAACCAGGGGTGGGAATGTCTTC,CASSSTRGGNVF,12,TRBV7-2,-,TRBJ2-1,-
TGTGCCAGCAGTTTCGGACAGGGGGCGTTTCAGCCCCAGCATTTT,CASSFGQGAFQPQHF,15,TRBV28,-,TRBJ1-5,TRBD1
TGCGCCAGCAGCCCCGGACAGAGTTATGGCTACACCTTC,CASSPGQSYGYTF,13,TRBV5-1,-,TRBJ1-2,-
TGCGCCAGCAGCTTGGCGGACAGGGTCCGAGAGACCCAGTACTTC,CASSLADRVRETQYF,15,TRBV5-1,-,TRBJ2-5,TRBD1
TGCAGCGTTGATACTAGCGGAGACTCCTACGAGCAGTACTTC,CSVDTSGDSYEQYF,14,TRBV29-1,-,TRBJ2-7,TRBD2
TGTGCCAGCAGCCCCGGACAGGACGCCTCTGGAAACACCATATATTTT,CASSPGQDASGNTIYF,16,TRBV5-4,many,TRBJ1-3,TRBD1
TGTGCCAGCAGCCTCGCGGGGTTGGCGGGAAGAAAGTTCTTC,CASSLAGLAGRKFF,14,TRBV6-2/TRBV6-3,-,TRBJ2-1,-
TGTGCCACCAGCAGAGGGCAGGGTAAAGACAATGAGCAGTTCTTC,CATSRGQGKDNEQFF,15,TRBV15,-,TRBJ2-1,-
TGTGCCAGCTCACTTACGGGACAGGGGCCGAACACTGAAGCTTTCTTT,CASSLTGQGPNTEAFF,16,TRBV18,-,TRBJ1-1,TRBD1
TGTGCCAGCAGCTTAGTTGGCCCGAACACTGAAGCTTTCTTT,CASSLVGPNTEAFF,14,TRBV7-3,-,TRBJ1-1,-
TGTGCCAGCAGCGCGCGGACTAGCGGGAGGTCCTACGAGCAGTACTTC,CASSARTSGRSYEQYF,16,TRBV4-2,-,TRBJ2-7,TRBD2
TGTGCCAGCAGTGAAACGGAGAATCAGCCCCAGCATTTT,CASSETENQPQHF,13,TRBV2,-,TRBJ1-5,-
TGTGCCAGCAGCCAAGGAGGAGGTACGCAGTATTTT,CASSQGGGTQYF,12,TRBV4-2,-,TRBJ2-3,-
TGTGCCAGCAGCCAAGACGAGGCGGGGGGGTACCAAGAGACCCAGTACTTC,CASSQDEAGGYQETQYF,17,TRBV3-1/TRBV3-2,-,TRBJ2-5,TRBD2
TGTGCCAGCAGCCGAAGCGGGGGCACCAAAACCGGGGAGCTGTTTTTT,CASSRSGGTKTGELFF,16,TRBV3-1/TRBV3-2,-,TRBJ2-2,TRBD2
TGTGCCAGCAGATCTACCGGGACAGGGTATGGCTACACCTTC,CASRSTGTGYGYTF,14,TRBV28,-,TRBJ1-2,TRBD1
TGCGCCACCGAACCCGGAGACAGCTATCCCTACGAGCAGTACTTC,CATEPGDSYPYEQYF,15,TRBV10-2,-,TRBJ2-7,-
TGTGCCAGCAGCCCGGGTCCGAACCACCAAGAGACCCAGTACTTC,CASSPGPNHQETQYF,15,TRBV9,-,TRBJ2-5,-
TGCAGTGCTAGCCGGGGCACTGAAGCTTTCTTT,CSASRGTEAFF,11,TRBV20-1,-,TRBJ1-1,-
TGTGCCAGCAGTTTATTCGAATCAGGGTACGAGCAGTACTTC,CASSLFESGYEQYF,14,TRBV28,-,TRBJ2-7,-
TGTGCCAGCAGCTTAAGACGGGGCACTGAAGCTTTCTTT,CASSLRRGTEAFF,13,TRBV7-3,-,TRBJ1-1,-
TGTGCCAGCAGCACCCGACTAGCGGGAGGCACAGATACGCAGTATTTT,CASSTRLAGGTDTQYF,16,TRBV11-1,-,TRBJ2-3,TRBD2
TGTGCCAGCAGCTACACTAGCGGGGCGAGGACCGGGGAGCTGTTTTTT,CASSYTSGARTGELFF,16,TRBV9,-,TRBJ2-2,TRBD2
TGTGCCAGCAGACGGACAGGGGTAGATACGCAGTATTTT,CASRRTGVDTQYF,13,TRBV28,-,TRBJ2-3,TRBD1
TGTGCCAGCAGCTTACGGCGGCAGAACACCGGGGAGCTGTTTTTT,CASSLRRQNTGELFF,15,TRBV7-3,-,TRBJ2-2,-
TGTGCCAGCAGTTTATTTCAGGTGAACACTGAAGCTTTCTTT,CASSLFQVNTEAFF,14,TRBV28,-,TRBJ1-1,-
TGTGCCACCAGCAGAGGTACAGAAAACCCCACCGGGGAGCTGTTTTTT,CATSRGTENPTGELFF,16,TRBV15,-,TRBJ2-2,-
TGTGCCAGCAGCTTAGCGGCAGGGGCGACCTACGAGCAGTACTTC,CASSLAAGATYEQYF,15,TRBV7-2,-,TRBJ2-7,-
TGTGCCAGCAGTTTCGCCAGGGAAGCCGAGCAGTACTTC,CASSFAREAEQYF,13,TRBV12-3/TRBV12-4,-,TRBJ2-7,-
TGTGCCAGCAGCCGTGAAGGGGGTGGCTACACCTTC,CASSREGGGYTF,12,TRBV3-1/TRBV3-2,-,TRBJ1-2,-
TGCGCCAGCAGCTTCGGCAATCAGCCCCAGCATTTT,CASSFGNQPQHF,12,TRBV10-2,-,TRBJ1-5,-
TGTGCCAGCAGCCCCCCCTCCTCCTACGGGGGGAGCACAGATACGCAGTATTTT,CASSPPSSYGGSTDTQYF,18,TRBV13,-,TRBJ2-3,TRBD2